One and the same sample provided the 29 T cell receptor beta chains below, sequenced in a study of blood T cell repertoires in COVID-19. The protocol was immunoSEQ multiplex PCR, while the TCRdb copy is restricted to in-frame clones and leaves out a portion. Found here are under 500,000 clones, 75% to 90% of them singletons; the top ten hold around 1.1%. The sequencing sample was made of PBMCs or T cells enriched from blood (not recorded which). These receptors were taken from a young man who had recovered from COVID-19.

CDR3 loop: CASSGTGEAYYGYTF. The CDR3 nucleotides are TGTGCCAGCAGTGGAACAGGGGAAGCTTACTATGGCTACACCTTC. This chain joins TRBV27 and TRBJ1-2, with 7 bases aligning to TRBD1. The J segment lost 3 bases and the V segment lost 5 bases, leaving 9 bases of the junction unmatched. The CDR3 totals 15 residues. Germline V gene data show CDR1 as MNHEY and CDR2 as SMNVEV (reference sequence).

The V and J genes are TRBV3-1 (or the pseudogene TRBV3-2) and TRBJ1-2, with TRBD1 matching over 7 bases. The CDR3 is 17 residues long. Germline CDR1 reads LGHDT; CDR2 reads YNNKEL (reference sequence). Unmatched junction bases numbered 12, after V lost 3 bases and J lost 2 bases. CDR3 in amino acids: CASSHRTGPTGNYGYTF. The CDR3 DNA sequence: TGTGCCAGCAGCCACCGAACCGGACCGACAGGGAACTATGGCTACACCTTC.

V usage is TRBV7-6 and J usage is TRBJ2-2, with 7 bases lining up with TRBD1. CDR1 is SGHVS, CDR2 FNYEAQ, per germline. V was clipped by 3 bases and J by 4 bases; unmatched bases: 8. The CDR3 spans 16 residues. The CDR3 nucleotides read TGTGCCAGCAGCTTGACGACAGGGAAGGGCACCGGGGAGCTGTTTTTT. This sequence encodes CASSLTTGKGTGELFF. The full variable domain, rest sourced from reference TRBV7-6 and TRBJ2-2, is GAGVSQSPRYKVTKRGQDVALRCDPISGHVSLYWYRQALGQGPEFLTYFNYEAQQDKSGLPNDRFSAERPEGSISTLTIQRTEQRDSAMYRCASSLTTGKGTGELFFGEGSRLTVL.

This clone was found a few times. The chain couples TRBV12-5 to TRBJ1-6; D gene unclear. This CDR3 is 13 amino acids long. V lost 2 bases to trimming and J lost 8 bases, with 7 bases between them. Germline values: CDR1 LGHNT, CDR2 FRNRAP. CDR3 amino acids: CASGLRVDSPLHF. The CDR3 region has the DNA TGTGCTAGTGGTTTGCGGGTAGATTCACCCCTCCACTTT. Combining the CDR3 with reference TRBV12-5 and TRBJ1-6 gives the whole variable domain DARVTQTPRHKVTEMGQEVTMRCQPILGHNTVFWYRQTMMQGLELLAYFRNRAPLDDSGMPKDRFSAEMPDATLATLKIQPSEPRDSAVYFCASGLRVDSPLHFGNGTRLTVT.

V gene TRBV18 combines with J gene TRBJ1-5; the match to TRBD1 covers 12 bases. CDR1 and CDR2 from the germline V gene are KGHSH and LQKENI. The CDR3 is 18 residues long. V trimming: 6 bases; J trimming: 7 bases; junction bases outside the gene matches: 16. CDR3 sequence (DNA): TGTGCCAGCTCGGCGGTCCCGGGACAGGGGGCTGTGGTACAGCCCCAGCATTTT. The encoded protein is CASSAVPGQGAVVQPQHF.

This chain uses TRBV5-5 with TRBJ1-1; tentatively, D is TRBD1 (5 bases). Between the trimmed V and J ends, which lost 0 bases and 0 bases, there was a span of 12 bases. CDR1 is SGHKS, CDR2 YYEKEE, per germline (reference sequence). This CDR3 region has 16 residues. The CDR3 is CASSLGQTALNTEAFF. As DNA, the CDR3 is TGTGCCAGCAGCTTGGGACAGACTGCCCTGAACACTGAAGCTTTCTTT.

The gene calls are TRBV28 and TRBJ1-6, with D perhaps TRBD1 (5 bases). The V and J ends lost 5 bases and 0 bases respectively, with 11 bases between them. The germline V gene has CDR1 MDHEN and CDR2 SYDVKM. The CDR3 contains 16 residues. As DNA, the CDR3 is TGTGCCAGCAGTCACCACAGGAGCTCCTATAATTCACCCCTCCACTTT. Amino acids: CASSHHRSSYNSPLHF.

The rearrangement links TRBV7-2 to TRBJ2-7, with D possibly TRBD2 on 6 matching bases. The germline V gene encodes CDR1 SGHTA and CDR2 FQGNSA. The CDR3 runs 15 residues. V was clipped by 5 bases and J by 2 bases, with 16 bases between them. In DNA, the CDR3 is TGTGCCAGCAGCCAAAGGGCTAGCGTTACCTACGAGCAGTACTTC. Translated, it gives CASSQRASVTYEQYF. The full variable domain, with the rest looked up from reference TRBV7-2 and TRBJ2-7, is GAGVSQSPSNKVTEKGKDVELRCDPISGHTALYWYRQSLGQGLEFLIYFQGNSAPDKSGLPSDRFSAERTGGSVSTLTIQRTQQEDSAVYLCASSQRASVTYEQYFGPGTRLTVT.

The V and J genes are TRBV5-1 and TRBJ2-3, with D perhaps TRBD1 (5 bases). V was clipped by 4 bases and J by 5 bases, with 14 bases between them. Germline V CDR1 and CDR2: SGHRS, YFSETQ. This CDR3 comprises 14 residues. DNA for the CDR3: TGCGCCAGCAGCCTCGGACACAGGCAAGATACGCAGTATTTT. Encoded protein: CASSLGHRQDTQYF.

In DNA form, the CDR3 reads TGTGCCAGCAGCTTGGAGGGGCAGAGGAACACTGAAGCTTTCTTT. It yields the protein CASSLEGQRNTEAFF. The chain is built from TRBV5-6 and TRBJ1-1, with a weak D call TRBD1 (5 bases). The ends were cut back, 0 bases at V and 1 base at J, with 10 bases in the middle. Germline loops: CDR1 SGHDT, CDR2 YYEEEE. This CDR3 spans 15 amino acids.

CDR3 DNA sequence: TGTGCCAGCGGATACAGGGTTTACGAGCAGTACTTC. Its translation is CASGYRVYEQYF. This sequence joins TRBV28 and TRBJ2-7; D is perhaps TRBD1 (6 bases). This CDR3 is 12 amino acids long. V was clipped by 8 bases and J by 4 bases, with 12 bases between them. The germline V gene has CDR1 MDHEN and CDR2 SYDVKM.

The chain links TRBV27 to TRBJ1-6, with 7 bases that match TRBD1. From germline, CDR1 is MNHEY and CDR2 SMNVEV (reference sequence). The CDR3 is 15 residues long. Trimming at V came to 7 bases and at J to 5 bases, leaving 8 bases not matched to a gene. In DNA, the CDR3 is TGTGCCAGCATGAAGTATGACAGGGATAATTCACCCCTCCACTTT. The encoded protein is CASMKYDRDNSPLHF.

The chain links TRBV5-6 to TRBJ2-7; D unclear. Trimming took off 4 bases at V and 6 bases at J, with 8 bases between the two ends. CDR1 SGHDT and CDR2 YYEEEE come from the germline V gene. This CDR3 is 11 amino acids long. The CDR3 nucleotides are TGTGCCAGCAGCCTGCGGCTCGAGCAGTACTTC. Translated: CASSLRLEQYF.

This chain joins TRBV27 and TRBJ2-6; possible D gene TRBD1, 5 bases. V lost 4 bases to trimming and J lost 4 bases, with 11 bases between them. This CDR3 comprises 15 residues. Germline V CDR1 and CDR2: MNHEY, SMNVEV (reference sequence). CDR3 sequence: CASSSLGPGANVLTF. Here the CDR3 DNA reads TGTGCCAGCAGTTCACTGGGGCCAGGGGCCAACGTCCTGACTTTC. The whole variable domain, filled in from reference TRBV27 and TRBJ2-6, reads EAQVTQNPRYLITVTGKKLTVTCSQNMNHEYMSWYRQDPGLGLRQIYYSMNVEVTDKGDVPEGYKVSRKEKRNFPLILESPSPNQTSLYFCASSSLGPGANVLTFGAGSRLTVL.

This clone showed up just once. CDR3 sequence (DNA): TGTGCCAGCTCACCGTCGCCGGGACAGGGGGACGAGCAGTACTTC. This encodes CASSPSPGQGDEQYF. The rearrangement joins TRBV18 to TRBJ2-7; 11 bases map to TRBD1. CDR1 KGHSH and CDR2 LQKENI come from the germline V gene. This CDR3 is built from 15 residues. Trimming cost V 3 bases and J 5 bases; bases outside gene matches: 6.

The V call is TRBV7-2, the J call TRBJ1-5; tentative D call: TRBD1 (5 bases). With 2 bases removed from V and 3 bases from J, the gap between germline ends came to 14 bases. Germline values: CDR1 SGHTA, CDR2 FQGNSA. The CDR3 has 16 residues. CDR3 sequence reads: CASSLSPRGTNQPQHF. The CDR3 bases are TGTGCCAGCAGCTTATCCCCGCGGGGGACCAATCAGCCCCAGCATTTT.

The chain is built from TRBV12-5 and TRBJ2-2; possibly TRBD1 for D (6 bases). Trimming shortened V by 3 bases and J by 0 bases, and 8 bases separated the two germline ends. The CDR3 covers 15 residues. Germline lookup yields CDR1 LGHNT and CDR2 FRNRAP. CDR3: CASGFQGTNTGELFF. The CDR3 region has the DNA TGTGCTAGTGGTTTTCAGGGGACGAACACCGGGGAGCTGTTTTTT.

The rearrangement uses TRBV19 and TRBJ1-1; D ambiguous. The germline V and J ends were trimmed by 5 bases and 0 bases, with 7 bases remaining between them. Germline-derived CDR1 and CDR2 are LNHDA and SQIVND (reference sequence). CDR3 length: 13 amino acids. DNA of the CDR3: TGTGCCAGTAGTTTTCCCTTGAACACTGAAGCTTTCTTT. This encodes CASSFPLNTEAFF.

V usage is TRBV2 and J usage is TRBJ1-2; no definite D call. Trimming left V 1 base short and J 0 bases short, with 3 bases between. Germline CDR1 reads SNHLY; CDR2 reads FYNNEI. CDR3 length: 13 amino acids. CDR3 sequence reads: CASSEVSNYGYTF. CDR3 sequence (DNA): TGTGCCAGCAGTGAAGTCTCTAACTATGGCTACACCTTC. Based on the CDR3 plus reference TRBV2 and TRBJ1-2, the full variable domain is EPEVTQTPSHQVTQMGQEVILRCVPISNHLYFYWYRQILGQKVEFLVSFYNNEISEKSEIFDDQFSVERPDGSNFTLKIRSTKLEDSAMYFCASSEVSNYGYTFGSGTRLTVV.

The chain combines TRBV6-5 with TRBJ1-6; the D gene is possibly TRBD1 (6 bases). The CDR3 extends over 15 amino acids. Trimming stripped 0 bases from V and 13 bases from J, with 16 bases between. The germline gives CDR1 MNHEY, CDR2 SVGAGI. CDR3: CASSYSGTWGSPLHF. CDR3 nucleotides: TGTGCCAGCAGTTACTCCGGGACATGGGGGTCTCCCCTCCACTTT.

This clone turned up a few times. The rearrangement uses TRBV28 and TRBJ2-2, with 16 bases matching TRBD2. The V and J ends lost 2 bases and 5 bases, in that order; junction bases with no gene match: 5. The CDR3 spans 18 residues. The V gene's germline CDR1 is MDHEN and CDR2 SYDVKM. The CDR3 sequence: CASSLGGLAGGSTGELFF. Here the CDR3 DNA reads TGTGCCAGCAGTTTAGGGGGACTAGCGGGAGGGTCTACCGGGGAGCTGTTTTTT. Drawing the rest from reference TRBV28 and TRBJ2-2, the complete variable domain is DVKVTQSSRYLVKRTGEKVFLECVQDMDHENMFWYRQDPGLGLRLIYFSYDVKMKEKGDIPEGYSVSREKKERFSLILESASTNQTSMYLCASSLGGLAGGSTGELFFGEGSRLTVL.

The gene calls are TRBV6-7 and TRBJ1-5, with TRBD1 matching over 8 bases. TRBV6-7 is classed as an ORF, of uncertain function. This CDR3 is 15 amino acids long. The V and J ends lost 9 bases and 0 bases, in that order; junction bases with no gene match: 7. The CDR3 loop reads CARGQEENSNQPQHF. In DNA, the CDR3 is TGTGCCAGGGGACAGGAAGAAAATAGCAATCAGCCCCAGCATTTT.

This clone was recorded only once. The V gene is TRBV7-8, the J gene TRBJ2-7; 10 bases fit TRBD2. J gave up 1 base and V 5 bases, and 5 bases lay outside the gene matches. CDR3 length equals 15 residues. The germline CDR1 and CDR2 sequences are SGHVS and FQNEAQ. The CDR3 loop is CASSVTSGLSYEQYF. Written as DNA, the CDR3 is TGTGCCAGCAGCGTGACTAGCGGGCTATCCTACGAGCAGTACTTC.

The rearrangement joins TRBV5-4 to TRBJ1-1, with 10 nucleotides matching TRBD1. With V trimmed by 3 bases and J by 1 base, 0 bases remained unmatched. The CDR3 loop spans 14 amino acids. CDR1 SGHNT and CDR2 YYREEE come from the germline V gene (reference sequence). This chain's CDR3 is CASSWDRGNTEAFF. CDR3 nucleotide sequence: TGTGCCAGCAGCTGGGACAGGGGGAACACTGAAGCTTTCTTT.

CDR3 loop: CASSLVRDYGYTF. In nucleotides, the CDR3 is TGTGCCAGCAGTTTAGTTCGGGATTATGGCTACACCTTC. This sequence joins TRBV12-3 or TRBV12-4 and TRBJ1-2; D is ambiguous. The CDR3 has 13 amino acids. V lost 1 base to trimming and J lost 5 bases, with 8 bases between them.

The V gene is TRBV3-1 (or the pseudogene TRBV3-2), the J gene TRBJ2-2; 9 nucleotides agree with TRBD2. This CDR3 is built from 15 residues. V shed 4 bases, J shed 6 bases, and the junction held 6 bases outside the gene matches. The germline CDR1 and CDR2 sequences are LGHDT and YNNKEL (reference sequence). The CDR3 nucleotides read TGTGCCAGCAGCCCGGGGACTAGCTTTTCCGGGGAGCTGTTTTTT. Translating it yields CASSPGTSFSGELFF.

The V and J genes are TRBV5-1 and TRBJ2-7, with TRBD1 matching over 9 bases. Germline V gives CDR1 SGHRS, CDR2 YFSETQ. The CDR3 spans 13 residues. V gave up 0 bases and J gave up 5 bases; unmatched junction bases: 0. DNA of the CDR3: TGCGCCAGCAGCTTGGGACAGGGGGACGAGCAGTACTTC. Translated, it gives CASSLGQGDEQYF.

As DNA, the CDR3 is TGTGCCGCAAGGAGAGACAATGAGCAGTTCTTC. Translation gives CAARRDNEQFF. This chain connects TRBV10-3 to TRBJ2-1; no clear D. Germline V lookup: CDR1 ENHRY, CDR2 SYGVKD. The ends were cut back, 11 bases at V and 5 bases at J, with 10 bases in the middle. The CDR3 loop spans 11 amino acids.

In nucleotides, the CDR3 is TGTGCCAGCAGATCGCAGGGGGACTCTAATGAAAAACTGTTTTTT. Translating it yields CASRSQGDSNEKLFF. This sequence joins TRBV6-6 and TRBJ1-4; 7 bases map to TRBD1. Per germline, CDR1 MNHNY and CDR2 SVGAGI (reference sequence). CDR3 length: 15 residues. Unmatched junction bases numbered 7, after V lost 6 bases and J lost 3 bases.